The 12 T cell receptor beta chains below come from one sample, sequenced in a study of cytomegalovirus exposure and HLA in healthy donors. TCRdb's copy holds only in-frame clones and misses some; the assay was immunoSEQ multiplex PCR. Of 80,000 to 95,000 clones in the sample, roughly 92% were seen once. Specimen: PBMCs. The source of these receptors is a woman aged 25-40 years in good health and CMV-seropositive.

For the CDR3, the DNA is TGTGCCAGTTCAAAAGCGGAAAAGCAGTTCTTC. Residues: CASSKAEKQFF. This chain links TRBV7-9 with TRBJ2-1, with TRBD2 as a possible D gene (5 bases). This CDR3 has 11 amino acids. With 9 bases removed from V and 11 bases from J, the gap between germline ends came to 14 bases. Germline V gene lookup returns CDR1 SEHNR and CDR2 FQNEAQ (reference sequence).

The rearrangement links TRBV11-3 to TRBJ2-3; D possibly corresponds to TRBD2 (5 bases). Deletions cut 5 bases from V and 4 bases from J, with 13 bases between. The CDR3 length is 14 residues. Germline CDR1 and CDR2: SGHNT and YENEEA. Here the CDR3 reads CASSPRTLPDTQYF. For the CDR3, the DNA is TGTGCCAGCAGCCCCCGGACTCTCCCAGATACGCAGTATTTT.

The V gene is TRBV7-3, the J gene TRBJ2-3, with D unclear. The V end lost 1 base, the J end lost 2 bases, and 10 bases lay between the germline ends. The germline CDR1 and CDR2 sequences are SGHTA and FQGTGA. The CDR3 spans 15 residues. The CDR3 reads CASSLKGGLTDTQYF. In nucleotides, the CDR3 is TGTGCCAGCAGCTTAAAAGGCGGCCTCACAGATACGCAGTATTTT. Using reference TRBV7-3 and TRBJ2-3 for the parts outside the CDR3, the full variable domain is GAGVSQTPSNKVTEKGKYVELRCDPISGHTALYWYRQSLGQGPEFLIYFQGTGAADDSGLPNDRFFAVRPEGSVSTLKIQRTERGDSAVYLCASSLKGGLTDTQYFGPGTRLTVL.

This clone ranks as medium-sized. This chain links TRBV5-1 with TRBJ2-1; D gene uncertain. V lost 4 bases and J 6 bases, leaving 17 bases between the germline ends. The CDR3 sequence is 15 residues long. Germline values: CDR1 SGHRS, CDR2 YFSETQ. The CDR3 is CASSHLSPTGNEQFF. CDR3 in DNA: TGCGCCAGCAGCCACCTTAGTCCTACGGGCAATGAGCAGTTCTTC.

CDR3 in amino acids: CASSPTWSSYNEQFF. In nucleotides, the CDR3 is TGTGCCAGCAGTCCCACTTGGAGCTCCTACAATGAGCAGTTCTTC. This chain uses TRBV27 with TRBJ2-1, with D unclear. Germline V gene lookup returns CDR1 MNHEY and CDR2 SMNVEV (reference sequence). This CDR3 contains 15 residues. V lost 5 bases and J 0 bases, leaving 11 bases between the germline ends.

V gene TRBV6-5 combines with J gene TRBJ1-4; 8 bases agree with TRBD1. The length of the CDR3 is 15 residues. Trimming removed 6 bases from V and 5 bases from J; junction bases left unmatched: 8. Germline V gene sequence: CDR1 MNHEY, CDR2 SVGAGI. The CDR3 region is CASSTGQGRNEKLFF. The CDR3 nucleotides are TGTGCCAGCAGCACAGGACAGGGTAGGAATGAAAAACTGTTTTTT.

This clone was detected only once. The V gene is TRBV7-8, the J gene TRBJ2-5, with 7 bases matching TRBD1. The V gene end was trimmed by 5 bases and the J gene end by 2 bases; junction bases not matched to a gene: 20. The CDR3 is 19 amino acids. From germline, CDR1 is SGHVS and CDR2 FQNEAQ. CDR3 loop: CASSAKRQGKKTPQETQYF. For the CDR3, the DNA is TGTGCCAGCAGCGCCAAGCGACAGGGAAAAAAAACCCCACAAGAGACCCAGTACTTC.

DNA of the CDR3: TGTGCCAGCAGCTGGGCTGGGGCCCCCCCTAGCACTGAAGCTTTCTTT. Its protein is CASSWAGAPPSTEAFF. This chain links TRBV5-4 with TRBJ1-1; D possibly corresponds to TRBD1 (5 bases). Germline CDR1 and CDR2: SGHNT and YYREEE (reference sequence). Trimming removed 3 bases at V and 4 bases at J, with 19 bases between. This CDR3 region has 16 residues. Drawing the rest from reference TRBV5-4 and TRBJ1-1, the complete variable domain is ETGVTQSPTHLIKTRGQQVTLRCSSQSGHNTVSWYQQALGQGPQFIFQYYREEENGRGNFPPRFSGLQFPNYSSELNVNALELDDSALYLCASSWAGAPPSTEAFFGQGTRLTVV.

The DNA for the CDR3 is TGTGCCAGCCTCCTCTACAATGAGCAGTTCTTC. Translating it yields CASLLYNEQFF. The chain recombines TRBV27 with TRBJ2-1; D is undetermined. V gave up 8 bases and J gave up 3 bases, with 5 bases separating them. Germline CDR1 reads MNHEY; CDR2 reads SMNVEV (reference sequence). CDR3 size: 11 residues.

The table lists this clone with a count of one. The chain carries TRBV7-9 and TRBJ2-3, with TRBD2 matching 7 bases. V lost 6 bases and J lost 2; bases outside the gene matches: 8. Germline CDR1 and CDR2: SEHNR and FQNEAQ (reference sequence). The CDR3 runs to 15 residues. In DNA form, the CDR3 reads TGTGCCAGCAGGACGCTAGCGGCAAACACAGATACGCAGTATTTT. Protein sequence: CASRTLAANTDTQYF.

The CDR3 protein is CASSRGTNTEAFF. CDR3 DNA: TGTGCCAGCAGCCGGGGGACCAACACTGAAGCTTTCTTT. The rearrangement links TRBV6-5 to TRBJ1-1; the D gene is possibly TRBD1 (5 bases). Looked up from germline, CDR1 is MNHEY and CDR2 is SVGAGI. Trimming took off 6 bases at V and 2 bases at J, with 10 bases between the two ends. The CDR3 extends over 13 amino acids.

This CDR3 is CASSQDARGNTIYF. The CDR3 DNA reads TGTGCCAGCAGCCAAGATGCCCGGGGAAACACCATATATTTT. V and J are TRBV4-2 and TRBJ1-3; no clear D. Germline values: CDR1 LGHNA, CDR2 YNFKEQ. Trimming removed 0 bases from V and 4 bases from J, with 7 bases in between. This CDR3 is built from 14 residues.